Described below is a single TCR beta chain sequence and its context. What it binds is unknown. The source of the sample is a study of pediatric ulcerative colitis. Each sample received Survey-level depth of up to 500,000 reads. Clones were sequenced by immunoSEQ multiplex PCR, and TCRdb holds only the in-frame ones, with some missing. The sample yields 40,000 to 60,000 clones, 78% seen once. General study points: Two patients had blood samples with substantially reduced template counts.

Between the trimmed V and J ends, which lost 6 bases and 4 bases, there was a span of 18 bases. The CDR3 consists of 15 residues. Germline values: CDR1 KGHSH, CDR2 LQKENI. During colonoscopy, one to two rectal pinch biopsies were collected. Sequencing was carried out using gut tissue. The chain joins TRBV18 to TRBJ1-2, with D possibly TRBD1 on 6 matching bases. The sequence derives from a girl aged 5 to 17 with moderate ulcerative colitis. CDR3 sequence reads: CASSHRQATIYGYTF. The CDR3 bases are TGTGCCAGCTCGCATCGACAGGCGACAATCTATGGCTACACCTTC.